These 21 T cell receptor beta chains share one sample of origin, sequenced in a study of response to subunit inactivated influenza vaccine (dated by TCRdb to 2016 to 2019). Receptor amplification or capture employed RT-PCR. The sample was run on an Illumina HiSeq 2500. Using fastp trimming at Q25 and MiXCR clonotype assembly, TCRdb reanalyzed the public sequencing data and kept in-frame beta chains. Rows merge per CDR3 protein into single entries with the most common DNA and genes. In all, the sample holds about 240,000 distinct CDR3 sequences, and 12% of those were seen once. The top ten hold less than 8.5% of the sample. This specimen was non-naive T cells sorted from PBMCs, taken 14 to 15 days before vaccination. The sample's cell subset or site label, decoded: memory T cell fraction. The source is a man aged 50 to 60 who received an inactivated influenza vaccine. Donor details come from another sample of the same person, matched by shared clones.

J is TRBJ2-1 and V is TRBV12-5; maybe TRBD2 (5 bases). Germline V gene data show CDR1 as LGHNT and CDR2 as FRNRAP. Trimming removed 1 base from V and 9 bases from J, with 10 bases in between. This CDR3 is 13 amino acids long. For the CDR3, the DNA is TGTGCTAGTGGTTTGGGCCTAGCTTTTGAGCAGTTCTTC. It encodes CASGLGLAFEQFF.

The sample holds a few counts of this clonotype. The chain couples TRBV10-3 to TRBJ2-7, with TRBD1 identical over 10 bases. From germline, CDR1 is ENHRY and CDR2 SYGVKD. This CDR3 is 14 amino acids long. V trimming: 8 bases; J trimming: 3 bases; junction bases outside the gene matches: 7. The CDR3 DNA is TGTGCCATCGGCCGGGACAGGGGTTTCTACGAGCAGTACTTC. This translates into CAIGRDRGFYEQYF.

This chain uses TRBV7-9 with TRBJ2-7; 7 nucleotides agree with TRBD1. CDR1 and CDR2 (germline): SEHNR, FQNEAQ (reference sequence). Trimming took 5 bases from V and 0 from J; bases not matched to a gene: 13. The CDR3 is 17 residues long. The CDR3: CASSLRGRGRNSYEQYF. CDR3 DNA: TGTGCCAGCAGCCTCCGGGGAAGGGGGCGAAACTCCTACGAGCAGTACTTC. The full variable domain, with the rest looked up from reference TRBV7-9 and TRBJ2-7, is DTGVSQNPRHKITKRGQNVTFRCDPISEHNRLYWYRQTLGQGPEFLTYFQNEAQLEKSRLLSDRFSAERPKGSFSTLEIQRTEQGDSAMYLCASSLRGRGRNSYEQYFGPGTRLTVT.

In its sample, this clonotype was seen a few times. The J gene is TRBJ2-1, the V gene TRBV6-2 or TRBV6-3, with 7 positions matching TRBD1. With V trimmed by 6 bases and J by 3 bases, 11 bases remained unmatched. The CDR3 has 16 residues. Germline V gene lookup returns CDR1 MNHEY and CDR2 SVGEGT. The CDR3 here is CASSRPRTGGYNEQFF. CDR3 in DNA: TGTGCCAGCAGCCGACCAAGGACAGGAGGCTACAATGAGCAGTTCTTC.

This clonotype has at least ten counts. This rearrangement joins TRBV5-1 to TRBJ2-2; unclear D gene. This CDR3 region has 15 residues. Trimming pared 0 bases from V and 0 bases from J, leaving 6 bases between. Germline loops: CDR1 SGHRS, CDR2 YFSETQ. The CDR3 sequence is CASSLGNANTGELFF. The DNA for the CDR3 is TGCGCCAGCAGCTTGGGGAACGCGAACACCGGGGAGCTGTTTTTT.

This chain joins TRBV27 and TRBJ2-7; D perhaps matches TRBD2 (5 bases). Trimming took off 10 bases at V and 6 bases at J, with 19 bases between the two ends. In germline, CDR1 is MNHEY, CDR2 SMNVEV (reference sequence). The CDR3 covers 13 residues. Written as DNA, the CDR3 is TGTGCCACCTCGGACTCCATCTCACGCGAGCAGTACTTC. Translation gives CATSDSISREQYF.

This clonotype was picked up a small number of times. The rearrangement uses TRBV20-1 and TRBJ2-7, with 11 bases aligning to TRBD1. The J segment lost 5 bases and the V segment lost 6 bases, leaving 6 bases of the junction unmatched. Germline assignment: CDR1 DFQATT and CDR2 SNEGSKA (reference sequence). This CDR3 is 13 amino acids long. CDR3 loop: CSAGTGGRNEQYF. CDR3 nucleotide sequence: TGCAGTGCCGGGACAGGGGGAAGGAACGAGCAGTACTTC.

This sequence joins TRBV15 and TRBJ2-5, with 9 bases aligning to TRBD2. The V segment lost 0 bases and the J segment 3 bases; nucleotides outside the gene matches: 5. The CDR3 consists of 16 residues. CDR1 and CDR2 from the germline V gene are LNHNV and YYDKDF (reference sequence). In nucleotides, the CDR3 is TGTGCCACCAGCAGAGATTTGGCGGGAGGGGAAGAGACCCAGTACTTC. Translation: CATSRDLAGGEETQYF.

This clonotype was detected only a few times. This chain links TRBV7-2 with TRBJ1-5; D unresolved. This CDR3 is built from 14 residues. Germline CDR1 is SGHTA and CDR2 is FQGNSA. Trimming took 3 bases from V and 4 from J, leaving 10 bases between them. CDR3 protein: CASSFGTANQPQHF. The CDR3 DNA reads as TGTGCCAGCAGCTTTGGAACTGCAAATCAGCCCCAGCATTTT.

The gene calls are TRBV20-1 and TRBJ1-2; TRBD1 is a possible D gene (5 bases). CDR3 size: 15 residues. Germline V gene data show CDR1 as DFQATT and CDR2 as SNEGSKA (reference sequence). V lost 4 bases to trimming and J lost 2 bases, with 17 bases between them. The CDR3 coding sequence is TGCAGTGCTAAAATTGACAGATCCGTCAACTATGGCTACACCTTC. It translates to CSAKIDRSVNYGYTF.

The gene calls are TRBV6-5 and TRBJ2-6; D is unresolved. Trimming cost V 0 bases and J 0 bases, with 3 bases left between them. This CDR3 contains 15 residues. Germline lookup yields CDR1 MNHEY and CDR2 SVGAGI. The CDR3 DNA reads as TGTGCCAGCAGTTACTCAGACTCTGGGGCCAACGTCCTGACTTTC. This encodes CASSYSDSGANVLTF.

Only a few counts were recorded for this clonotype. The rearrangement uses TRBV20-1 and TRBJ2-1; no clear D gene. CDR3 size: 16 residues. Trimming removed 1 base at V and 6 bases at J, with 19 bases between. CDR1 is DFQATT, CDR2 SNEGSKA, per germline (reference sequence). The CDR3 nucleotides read TGCAGTGCTAGAGCCGATGTGGGCTCCTACTTCAATGAGCAGTTCTTC. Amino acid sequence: CSARADVGSYFNEQFF.

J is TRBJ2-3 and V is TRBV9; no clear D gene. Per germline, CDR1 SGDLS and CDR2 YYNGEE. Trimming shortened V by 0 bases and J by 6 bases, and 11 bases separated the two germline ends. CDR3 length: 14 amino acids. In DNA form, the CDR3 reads TGTGCCAGCAGCGTAGCTGGAAGGGCTGATACGCAGTATTTT. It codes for CASSVAGRADTQYF.

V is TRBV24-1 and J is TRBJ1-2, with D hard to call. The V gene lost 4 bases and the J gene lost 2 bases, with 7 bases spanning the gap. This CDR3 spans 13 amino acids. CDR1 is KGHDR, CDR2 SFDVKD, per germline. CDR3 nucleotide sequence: TGTGCCACCAGTGAGGGCATGAACTATGGCTACACCTTC. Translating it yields CATSEGMNYGYTF.

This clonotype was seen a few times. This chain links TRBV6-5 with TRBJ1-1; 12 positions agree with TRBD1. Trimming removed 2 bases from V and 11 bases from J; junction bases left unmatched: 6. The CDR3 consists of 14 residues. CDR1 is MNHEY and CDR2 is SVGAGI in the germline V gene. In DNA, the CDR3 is TGTGCCAGCAGTTACGGTCCGGGACAGGGGGCTGCTTTCTTT. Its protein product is CASSYGPGQGAAFF.

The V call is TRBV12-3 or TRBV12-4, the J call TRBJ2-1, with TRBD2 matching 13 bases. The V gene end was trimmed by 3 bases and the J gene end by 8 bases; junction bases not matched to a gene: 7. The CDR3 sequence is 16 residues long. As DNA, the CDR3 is TGTGCCAGCAGTTTTGCCGGGACTAGCGGGGTCTATGAGCAGTTCTTC. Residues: CASSFAGTSGVYEQFF.

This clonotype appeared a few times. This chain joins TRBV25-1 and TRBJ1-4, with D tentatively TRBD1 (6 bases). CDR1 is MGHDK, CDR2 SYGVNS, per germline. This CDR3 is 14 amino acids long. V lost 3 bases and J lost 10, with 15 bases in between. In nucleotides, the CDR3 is TGTGCCAGCAGTGACTGGACAGTCACTAGAAAACTGTTTTTT. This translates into CASSDWTVTRKLFF.

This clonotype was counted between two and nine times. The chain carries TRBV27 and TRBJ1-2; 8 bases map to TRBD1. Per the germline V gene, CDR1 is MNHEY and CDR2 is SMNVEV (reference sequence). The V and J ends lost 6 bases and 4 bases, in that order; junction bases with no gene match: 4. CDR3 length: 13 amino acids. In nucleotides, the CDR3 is TGTGCCAGCAGATCTGACAGGGGCTATGGCTACACCTTC. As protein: CASRSDRGYGYTF.

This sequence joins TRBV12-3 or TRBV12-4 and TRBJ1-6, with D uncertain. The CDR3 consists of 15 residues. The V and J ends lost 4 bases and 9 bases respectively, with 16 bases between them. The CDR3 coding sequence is TGTGCCAGCAGTTCCATGGACCCGCTCTTTTCACCCCTCCACTTT. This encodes CASSSMDPLFSPLHF.

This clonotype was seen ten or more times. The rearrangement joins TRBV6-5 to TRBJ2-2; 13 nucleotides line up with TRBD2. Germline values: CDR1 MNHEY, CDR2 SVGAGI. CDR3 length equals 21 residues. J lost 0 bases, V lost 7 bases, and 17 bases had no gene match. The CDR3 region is CASTQALPGLAGAANTGELFF. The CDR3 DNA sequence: TGTGCCAGCACCCAAGCACTTCCCGGACTAGCGGGGGCAGCGAACACCGGGGAGCTGTTTTTT.

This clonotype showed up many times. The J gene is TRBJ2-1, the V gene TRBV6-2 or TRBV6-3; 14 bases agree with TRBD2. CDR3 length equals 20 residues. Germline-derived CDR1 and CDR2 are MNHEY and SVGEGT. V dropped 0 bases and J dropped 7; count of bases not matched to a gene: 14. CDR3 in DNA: TGTGCCAGCAGTTACTCGAAAAAAGGGGGGACTAGCGGGGGCGGAAATGAGCAGTTCTTC. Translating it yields CASSYSKKGGTSGGGNEQFF.